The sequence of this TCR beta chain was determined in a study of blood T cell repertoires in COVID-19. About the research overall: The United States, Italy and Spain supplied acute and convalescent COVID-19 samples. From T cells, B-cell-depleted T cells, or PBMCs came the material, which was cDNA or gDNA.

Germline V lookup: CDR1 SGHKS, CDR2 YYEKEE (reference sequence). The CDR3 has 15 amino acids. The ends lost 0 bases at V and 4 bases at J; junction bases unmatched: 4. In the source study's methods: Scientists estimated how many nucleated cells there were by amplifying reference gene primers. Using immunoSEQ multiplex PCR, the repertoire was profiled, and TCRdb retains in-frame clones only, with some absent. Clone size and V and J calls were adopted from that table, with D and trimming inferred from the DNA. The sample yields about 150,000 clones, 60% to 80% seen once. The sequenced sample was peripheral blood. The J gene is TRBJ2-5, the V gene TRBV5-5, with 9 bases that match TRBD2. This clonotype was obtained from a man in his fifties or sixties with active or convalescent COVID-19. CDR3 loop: CASSLAGAGGETQYF. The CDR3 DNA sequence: TGTGCCAGCAGCTTGGCCGGAGCGGGAGGAGAGACCCAGTACTTC.